The 5 T cell receptor beta chains presented below share a single source sample, sequenced in a study of human T cells and chemical hapten exposure. Sample time point: patch test 1, 2 weeks after DPC sensitization. The sample's treatment: therapeutic diphenylcyclopropenone sensitization with weekly scalp DPC. TCRdb independently ran MiXCR on the RACE reads; one entry per CDR3 protein. The sample includes approximately 100,000 distinct CDR3 sequences, 9.5% to 11% of them seen just once. This specimen was whole blood, taken in connection with sensitization to the hapten diphenylcyclopropenone (DPC). These receptors originate from a woman aged 40 to 55 with alopecia areata. Some clones in this sample may be carry-over from other donors' samples.

Regarding this clonotype: At one end, the junction sequence differs from germline, possibly due to a read error. CDR3 sequence: CVSSLGTGDFNQPQHF. The CDR3 coding sequence is TGTGTCAGCAGCTTGGGGACAGGGGACTTCAATCAGCCCCAGCATTTT. This chain joins TRBV5-6 and TRBJ1-5, with 10 bases aligning to TRBD1. Germline V gene data show CDR1 as SGHDT and CDR2 as YYEEEE. The CDR3 is 16 amino acids.

The chain joins TRBV28 to TRBJ2-3; D is unresolved. Germline-derived CDR1 and CDR2 are MDHEN and SYDVKM. V shed 6 bases and J shed 0 bases, with 7 bases lying between them. The CDR3 is made up of 13 amino acids. The CDR3 coding sequence is TGTGCCAGCAGCCGTATCAGCACAGATACGCAGTATTTT. Translated: CASSRISTDTQYF. The whole variable domain, remainder taken from reference TRBV28 and TRBJ2-3, is DVKVTQSSRYLVKRTGEKVFLECVQDMDHENMFWYRQDPGLGLRLIYFSYDVKMKEKGDIPEGYSVSREKKERFSLILESASTNQTSMYLCASSRISTDTQYFGPGTRLTVL.

This clonotype was counted many times. This chain links TRBV20-1 with TRBJ2-5, with D tentatively TRBD2 (6 bases). V was trimmed by 0 bases and J by 5 bases, leaving 19 bases between them. The V gene's germline CDR1 is DFQATT and CDR2 SNEGSKA (reference sequence). This CDR3 region has 16 residues. The DNA of the CDR3 is TGCAGTGCTAGAGACCCGACTAGGCCCCCTCGGGAGACCCAGTACTTC. Protein sequence: CSARDPTRPPRETQYF.

The chain employs TRBV27 and TRBJ1-1, with 7 bases that match TRBD1. This CDR3 has 16 amino acids. The V and J ends lost 7 bases and 3 bases, in that order; junction bases with no gene match: 14. Germline CDR1 is MNHEY and CDR2 is SMNVEV (reference sequence). CDR3 in amino acids: CASIPKPAGGYTEAFF. CDR3 in DNA: TGTGCCAGCATCCCCAAGCCGGCAGGGGGGTACACTGAAGCTTTCTTT.

Only a few counts were recorded for this clonotype. This chain uses TRBV7-9 with TRBJ1-2; a weak D match, TRBD1 (5 bases). The CDR3 contains 13 residues. The germline V gene encodes CDR1 SEHNR and CDR2 FQNEAQ (reference sequence). The ends were cut back, 1 base at V and 3 bases at J, with 6 bases in the middle. As DNA, the CDR3 is TGTGCCAGCAGCTTAGGGGGGTACTATGGCTACACCTTC. Amino acids: CASSLGGYYGYTF.